Following are 6 T cell receptor beta chains from one sample sequenced in a study of blood T cell repertoires in COVID-19. Repertoires were generated with immunoSEQ multiplex PCR, while TCRdb's copy carries only in-frame clones and drops some. The sample holds 95,000 to 110,000 clones, about 89% seen once. Sample: peripheral blood. The source is a human donor in a cohort sampled during active COVID-19.

V gene TRBV5-5 combines with J gene TRBJ2-7, with TRBD2 matching 9 bases. The CDR3 runs to 14 residues. The V gene's germline CDR1 is SGHKS and CDR2 YYEKEE (reference sequence). V lost 0 bases, J lost 7 bases, and 5 bases stayed unmatched. The CDR3 sequence is CASSLGTSAAEQYF. CDR3 DNA: TGTGCCAGCAGCTTGGGGACTAGCGCCGCGGAGCAGTACTTC.

This clone was recorded a few times. The chain couples TRBV5-1 to TRBJ1-3, with a weak D call TRBD1 (6 bases). V lost 8 bases and J 4 bases, leaving 13 bases between the germline ends. The CDR3 spans 13 residues. Germline V gives CDR1 SGHRS, CDR2 YFSETQ. The CDR3 bases are TGCGCCAGTTGCACGGGACACGGAAACACCATATATTTT. It translates to CASCTGHGNTIYF.

This chain joins TRBV5-4 and TRBJ2-3; D is perhaps TRBD2 (6 bases). CDR1 is SGHNT and CDR2 is YYREEE in the germline V gene (reference sequence). V shed 5 bases and J shed 14 bases, with 27 bases lying between them. The CDR3 contains 15 residues. The CDR3 DNA sequence: TGTGCCAGCAGTACCAAGACGGGACTTCCCATTTCGGTGTATTTT. It is translated as CASSTKTGLPISVYF. Full variable domain (rest looked up from reference TRBV5-4 and TRBJ2-3): ETGVTQSPTHLIKTRGQQVTLRCSSQSGHNTVSWYQQALGQGPQFIFQYYREEENGRGNFPPRFSGLQFPNYSSELNVNALELDDSALYLCASSTKTGLPISVYFGPGTRLTVL.

The gene calls are TRBV4-2 and TRBJ2-3, with TRBD2 identical over 8 bases. The CDR3 is 16 amino acids. Germline CDR1 LGHNA, CDR2 YNFKEQ. With V trimmed by 0 bases and J by 0 bases, 2 bases remained unmatched. The CDR3 DNA sequence: TGTGCCAGCAGCCAAGAACTAGCGGTTAGCACAGATACGCAGTATTTT. It codes for CASSQELAVSTDTQYF.

This clone was found a few times. Here the CDR3 reads CASNDGVMDTEAFF. In DNA, the CDR3 is TGTGCCAGCAACGACGGGGTTATGGACACTGAAGCTTTCTTT. This rearrangement joins TRBV9 to TRBJ1-1; D not resolved. Trimming removed 6 bases from V and 3 bases from J, with 15 bases in between. The CDR3 consists of 14 residues. Germline loops: CDR1 SGDLS, CDR2 YYNGEE.

This rearrangement joins TRBV2 to TRBJ2-1; D may be TRBD2 (5 bases). CDR1 and CDR2 from the germline V gene are SNHLY and FYNNEI. V was pared by 6 bases and J by 12 bases, with 15 bases between. The CDR3 covers 12 residues. CDR3 protein: CASSAMKAVQFF. The CDR3 nucleotides read TGTGCCAGCAGCGCAATGAAAGCGGTGCAGTTCTTC.